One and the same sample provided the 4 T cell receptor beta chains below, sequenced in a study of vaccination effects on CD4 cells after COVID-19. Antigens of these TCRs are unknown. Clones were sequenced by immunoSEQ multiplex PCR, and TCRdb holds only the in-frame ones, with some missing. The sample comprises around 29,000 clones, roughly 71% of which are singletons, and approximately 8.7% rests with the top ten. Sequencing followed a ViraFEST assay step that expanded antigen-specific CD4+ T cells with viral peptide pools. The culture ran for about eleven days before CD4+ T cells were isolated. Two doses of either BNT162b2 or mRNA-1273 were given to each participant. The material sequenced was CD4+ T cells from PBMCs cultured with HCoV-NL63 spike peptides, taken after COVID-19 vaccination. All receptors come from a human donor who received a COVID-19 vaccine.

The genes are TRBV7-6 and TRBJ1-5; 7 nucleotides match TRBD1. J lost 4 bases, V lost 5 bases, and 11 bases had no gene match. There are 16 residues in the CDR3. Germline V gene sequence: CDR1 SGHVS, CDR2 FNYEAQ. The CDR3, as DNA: TGTGCCAGCAGCCGGAGACCGGGACAGAGAAATCAGCCCCAGCATTTT. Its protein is CASSRRPGQRNQPQHF.

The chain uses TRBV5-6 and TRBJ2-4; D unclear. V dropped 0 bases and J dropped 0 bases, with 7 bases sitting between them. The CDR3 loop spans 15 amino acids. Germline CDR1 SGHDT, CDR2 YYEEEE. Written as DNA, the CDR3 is TGTGCCAGCAGCTTGGCGAGCCTAGCCAAAAACATTCAGTACTTC. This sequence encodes CASSLASLAKNIQYF.

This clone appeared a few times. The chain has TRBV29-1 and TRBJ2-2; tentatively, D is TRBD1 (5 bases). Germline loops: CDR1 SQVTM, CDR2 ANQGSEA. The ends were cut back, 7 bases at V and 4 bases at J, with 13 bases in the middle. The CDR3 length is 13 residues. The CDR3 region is CSARTGSTGELFF. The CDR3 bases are TGCAGCGCGAGAACAGGATCCACCGGGGAGCTGTTTTTT.

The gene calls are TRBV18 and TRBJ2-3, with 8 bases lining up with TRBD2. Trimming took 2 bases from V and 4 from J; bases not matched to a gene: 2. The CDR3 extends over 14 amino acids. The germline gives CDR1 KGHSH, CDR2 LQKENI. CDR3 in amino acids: CASSPISGADTQYF. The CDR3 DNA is TGTGCCAGCTCACCAATTAGCGGGGCAGATACGCAGTATTTT.